The TCR beta chain described here comes from a study of T cell changes during pregnancy in multiple sclerosis. Some clones are missing from TCRdb's copy, which holds only in-frame ones; the method was immunoSEQ multiplex PCR. The data show just under 65,000 clones, about 96% seen once. Germline CDR1 reads MDHEN; CDR2 reads SYDVKM. CDR3 size: 13 residues. The V end was cut by 7 bases, the J end by 0 bases, with 7 bases between. Sequenced here: CD8+ T cells from peripheral blood mononuclear cells, sampled after pregnancy. The chain has TRBV28 and TRBJ1-5, with a possible D match to TRBD1 (5 bases). The clonotype was recovered from a female donor with multiple sclerosis, enrolled in a pregnancy study. In DNA form, the CDR3 reads TGTGCCAGCAAGACAGCTAGCAATCAGCCCCAGCATTTT. It translates to CASKTASNQPQHF. Full variable domain (outside the CDR3, taken from reference TRBV28 and TRBJ1-5): DVKVTQSSRYLVKRTGEKVFLECVQDMDHENMFWYRQDPGLGLRLIYFSYDVKMKEKGDIPEGYSVSREKKERFSLILESASTNQTSMYLCASKTASNQPQHFGDGTRLSIL.